The 30 T cell receptor beta chains in this list originate from one sample, sequenced in a study of regulatory T cells in long-lasting Graves disease. To make TCR beta libraries, researchers used iRepertoire HTBI primers and Arm-PCR of CDR3 regions. TCRdb recomputed calls from the multiplex PCR reads with MiXCR, one row per CDR3 protein. This sample has around 500,000 distinct CDR3 sequences, with roughly 13% found just once. Time point described: newly diagnosed GD, antithyroid drugs for less than 3 months. Extracted PBMC RNA gave rise to the TCR library. These data are also associated with another study on T cells in Graves' hyperthyroidism and ophthalmopathy.

The sequencing used peripheral blood mononuclear cells (PBMCs), collected at new diagnosis, from a patient treated with antithyroid drugs. These receptors all stem from a man aged 30-40 years with Graves disease.

This clonotype was observed a handful of times. The chain has TRBV20-1 and TRBJ1-5; D unclear. The CDR3 is 15 amino acids. V dropped 3 bases and J dropped 6 bases, with 18 bases sitting between them. Germline lookup yields CDR1 DFQATT and CDR2 SNEGSKA (reference sequence). This CDR3 reads CSASPAGGMGQPQHF. The CDR3 nucleotides are TGCAGTGCTAGTCCGGCAGGTGGTATGGGTCAGCCCCAGCATTTT.

The chain uses TRBV3-1 and TRBJ2-2; D may correspond to TRBD1 or TRBD2 (5 bases each). V lost 5 bases and J 0 bases, leaving 10 bases between the germline ends. The CDR3 runs 15 residues. Germline CDR1 reads LGHDT; CDR2 reads YNNKEL (reference sequence). The DNA for the CDR3 is TGTGCCAGCAGCGCCCGGGACGCGAACACCGGGGAGCTGTTTTTT. It is translated as CASSARDANTGELFF.

The rearrangement links TRBV4-1 to TRBJ2-3; 14 bases map to TRBD2. Germline CDR1 reads MGHRA; CDR2 reads YSYEKL. The CDR3 consists of 17 residues. The V segment lost 1 base and the J segment 5 bases; nucleotides outside the gene matches: 5. The chain's CDR3 is CASSQGLAGGREDTQYF. The DNA for the CDR3 is TGCGCCAGCAGCCAAGGACTAGCGGGAGGGCGCGAAGATACGCAGTATTTT.

This clonotype has at least ten counts. The rearrangement joins TRBV5-1 to TRBJ2-4; D call uncertain. Trimming took off 4 bases at V and 0 bases at J, with 8 bases between the two ends. There are 14 residues in the CDR3. Germline V lookup: CDR1 SGHRS, CDR2 YFSETQ. CDR3 sequence reads: CASSSSVAKNIQYF. The CDR3 DNA sequence: TGCGCCAGCAGCAGCAGCGTAGCCAAAAACATTCAGTACTTC.

This clonotype was seen repeatedly, ten times or more. The CDR3 DNA sequence: TGTGCCAGCAACACAGGGGGCGCTTCCAATACTTTCTTT. This codes for CASNTGGASNTFF. J is TRBJ1-1 and V is TRBV3-1; 9 nucleotides line up with TRBD1. The J segment lost 12 bases and the V segment lost 7 bases, leaving 12 bases of the junction unmatched. This CDR3 contains 13 residues. CDR1 and CDR2 (germline): LGHDT, YNNKEL (reference sequence). Drawing the rest from reference TRBV3-1 and TRBJ1-1, the complete variable domain is DTAVSQTPKYLVTQMGNDKSIKCEQNLGHDTMYWYKQDSKKFLKIMFSYNNKELIINETVPNRFSPKSPDKAHLNLHINSLELGDSAVYFCASNTGGASNTFFGQGTRLTVV.

This clonotype was recorded only once. This chain uses TRBV9 with TRBJ1-2, with 10 bases identical to TRBD1. Germline assignment: CDR1 SGDLS and CDR2 YYNGEE. The V gene end was trimmed by 5 bases and the J gene end by 7 bases; junction bases not matched to a gene: 8. This CDR3 comprises 14 residues. CDR3 DNA sequence: TGTGCCAGCAGTGATTCGACAGGGGGCTCTGGCTACACCTTC. This codes for CASSDSTGGSGYTF.

This clonotype is a singleton in its sample. Since a much larger clone is just one base distant, this may be a read error. The V and J genes are TRBV6-5 and TRBJ2-1; TRBD1 aligns across 10 bases. Germline lookup yields CDR1 MNHEY and CDR2 SVGAGI. The CDR3 runs 18 residues. The CDR3 spells CASSYTFNRGQGRNERFF. In DNA form, the CDR3 reads TGTGCCAGCAGTTACACGTTTAATCGGGGACAGGGGCGGAATGAGCGGTTCTTC.

In this sample, this clonotype turned up a few times. The rearrangement joins TRBV5-1 to TRBJ2-6, with 8 bases lining up with TRBD1. V lost 3 bases and J lost 1; bases outside the gene matches: 6. The CDR3 spans 17 residues. Germline V gene lookup returns CDR1 SGHRS and CDR2 YFSETQ. The chain's CDR3 is CASSWADRGSGANVLTF. The CDR3 bases are TGCGCCAGCAGCTGGGCAGACAGGGGATCTGGGGCCAACGTCCTGACTTTC.

This clonotype was observed a handful of times. This chain joins TRBV19 and TRBJ2-7; D is possibly TRBD1 (6 bases). Looked up from germline, CDR1 is LNHDA and CDR2 is SQIVND (reference sequence). V was cut by 5 bases and J by 4 bases, with 18 bases left in between. The CDR3 spans 15 residues. CDR3 protein: CASSPVGTSAYEQYF. The CDR3, as DNA: TGTGCCAGTAGTCCGGTAGGGACATCTGCTTACGAGCAGTACTTC.

This clonotype was observed many times. The V call is TRBV5-1, the J call TRBJ1-5; 8 nucleotides align to TRBD1. J gave up 7 bases and V 4 bases, and 4 bases lay outside the gene matches. The germline CDR1 and CDR2 sequences are SGHRS and YFSETQ. There are 13 residues in the CDR3. CDR3 in amino acids: CASSDGQGQPQHF. The CDR3 nucleotides are TGCGCCAGCAGCGATGGACAGGGACAGCCCCAGCATTTT.

This clonotype came up a few times. The CDR3 loop is CASSLGRGTSYEQYF. The CDR3 nucleotides are TGTGCCAGCAGCTTAGGACGGGGGACCTCCTACGAGCAGTACTTC. The chain joins TRBV7-2 to TRBJ2-7; possible D gene TRBD2, 6 bases. The V end lost 1 base, the J end lost 0 bases, and 10 bases lay between the germline ends. The CDR3 spans 15 residues. Germline V gene lookup returns CDR1 SGHTA and CDR2 FQGNSA. Filled out from reference TRBV7-2 and TRBJ2-7, the complete variable domain reads GAGVSQSPSNKVTEKGKDVELRCDPISGHTALYWYRQSLGQGLEFLIYFQGNSAPDKSGLPSDRFSAERTGGSVSTLTIQRTQQEDSAVYLCASSLGRGTSYEQYFGPGTRLTVT.

This clonotype showed up many times. V is TRBV3-1 and J is TRBJ2-7; D is perhaps TRBD1 (5 bases). V lost 0 bases to trimming and J lost 2 bases, with 5 bases between them. This CDR3 has 13 amino acids. Germline loops: CDR1 LGHDT, CDR2 YNNKEL (reference sequence). The CDR3 nucleotides are TGTGCCAGCAGCCAAGACAGGGCCTACGAGCAGTACTTC. Translating it yields CASSQDRAYEQYF.

This clonotype was picked up many times. The genes are TRBV29-1 and TRBJ2-7; 7 bases agree with TRBD1. CDR1 is SQVTM and CDR2 is ANQGSEA in the germline V gene. Unmatched junction bases numbered 2, after V lost 1 base and J lost 5 bases. There are 12 residues in the CDR3. CDR3 sequence (DNA): TGCAGCGTTGAAGTGGGACAGAACGAGCAGTACTTC. It encodes CSVEVGQNEQYF.

In this sample, this clonotype turned up many times. The rearrangement links TRBV11-2 to TRBJ2-3, with 8 bases aligning to TRBD1. The CDR3 is 16 amino acids. The junction had 2 bases not matched to a gene; V was cut back by 0 bases and J by 0 bases. The germline V gene has CDR1 SGHAT and CDR2 FQNNGV. CDR3 nucleotides: TGTGCCAGCAGCTTAGAGGGGACAGGCAGCACAGATACGCAGTATTTT. Its protein product is CASSLEGTGSTDTQYF.

This clonotype was counted only a few times. One base away lies a much larger clone, so this may be a sequencing read error. This chain uses TRBV7-8 with TRBJ2-5; TRBD1 aligns across 7 bases. The DNA matches TRBJ2-1 better at its end, which makes the J call doubtful. CDR1 and CDR2 from the germline V gene are SGHVS and FQNEAQ. The CDR3 consists of 16 residues. CDR3 bases: TGTGCCAGCAGCCCCCTTGCCGGGACAGCTTACAGTGAGCAGTTCTTC. Its protein product is CASSPLAGTAYSEQFF.

The rearrangement links TRBV20-1 to TRBJ2-7, with D perhaps assigned TRBD1 or TRBD2 (5 bases each). The CDR3 totals 15 residues. Germline V gives CDR1 DFQATT, CDR2 SNEGSKA (reference sequence). V dropped 0 bases and J dropped 3 bases, with 15 bases sitting between them. Here the CDR3 DNA reads TGCAGTGCTAGAGATTTCGGGGCGGATCGCTACGAGCAGTACTTC. Amino acids: CSARDFGADRYEQYF.

Concerning this clonotype itself: Germline and junction disagree at one end, which may indicate a read error. DNA for the CDR3: TGTGCCAGCAGCCAAGGACAGGGACGTTTCACAGATACGCATTATTTT. Translation: CASSQGQGRFTDTHYF. V is TRBV3-1 and J is TRBJ2-3, with 7 bases fitting TRBD1. Germline CDR1 reads LGHDT; CDR2 reads YNNKEL (reference sequence). The CDR3 loop spans 16 amino acids.

V gene TRBV5-1 combines with J gene TRBJ1-1, with D unresolved. Germline CDR1 and CDR2: SGHRS and YFSETQ. The CDR3 is 14 amino acids. V shed 4 bases and J shed 6 bases, with 16 bases lying between them. CDR3 protein: CASSPTTTFPEAFF. The CDR3, as DNA: TGCGCCAGCAGCCCTACGACGACCTTCCCTGAAGCTTTCTTT.

This clonotype was found many times. The V call is TRBV7-2, the J call TRBJ2-5, with 7 bases that match TRBD2. Germline values: CDR1 SGHTA, CDR2 FQGNSA. The CDR3 length is 16 residues. The V segment lost 2 bases and the J segment 5 bases; nucleotides outside the gene matches: 11. Written as DNA, the CDR3 is TGTGCCAGCAGCTTAATGGGCCCGTTTAGCGGGGAGACCCAGTACTTC. Translated: CASSLMGPFSGETQYF. Supplemented by reference TRBV7-2 and TRBJ2-5, the full variable domain reads GAGVSQSPSNKVTEKGKDVELRCDPISGHTALYWYRQSLGQGLEFLIYFQGNSAPDKSGLPSDRFSAERTGGSVSTLTIQRTQQEDSAVYLCASSLMGPFSGETQYFGPGTRLLVL.

This clonotype was seen ten or more times. The V and J genes are TRBV29-1 and TRBJ2-7; D is possibly TRBD2 (5 bases). Trimming stripped 2 bases from V and 3 bases from J, with 14 bases between. Looked up from germline, CDR1 is SQVTM and CDR2 is ANQGSEA. The CDR3 spans 14 residues. This CDR3 is CSVEFGRDRYEQYF. CDR3 coding DNA: TGCAGCGTTGAATTTGGGAGAGATCGCTACGAGCAGTACTTC.

This clonotype was detected many times. The J gene is TRBJ2-3, the V gene TRBV20-1, with 7 bases lining up with TRBD2. With 4 bases clipped from V and 4 bases from J, the junction kept 5 bases outside the gene matches. The CDR3 has 13 residues. From germline, CDR1 is DFQATT and CDR2 SNEGSKA (reference sequence). The DNA of the CDR3 is TGCAGTGCTACGGCGGGAGCCCCAGATACGCAGTATTTT. Translation gives CSATAGAPDTQYF.

This clonotype has ten or more counts. The chain carries TRBV2 and TRBJ1-1; 8 nucleotides agree with TRBD1. The germline V gene has CDR1 SNHLY and CDR2 FYNNEI. Trimming took 8 bases from V and 5 from J; bases not matched to a gene: 7. The CDR3 loop spans 13 amino acids. The CDR3 sequence: CASSNRGNTEAFF. CDR3 sequence (DNA): TGTGCCAGCTCGAACAGGGGGAATACTGAAGCTTTCTTT.

This clonotype has a count of ten or more. This chain connects TRBV20-1 to TRBJ2-3; D ambiguous. The CDR3 totals 15 residues. V shed 3 bases and J shed 0 bases, with 13 bases lying between them. In germline, CDR1 is DFQATT, CDR2 SNEGSKA (reference sequence). CDR3 DNA sequence: TGCAGTGCTAGCCGGGCGGATTCTAGCACAGATACGCAGTATTTT. This encodes CSASRADSSTDTQYF.

This clonotype has only a few counts. CDR3 in DNA: TGCGCCAGCAGCATACAACACATACAGGCGGAGACCCAGTACTTC. It codes for CASSIQHIQAETQYF. The genes are TRBV4-1 and TRBJ2-5; D is possibly TRBD1 (5 bases). This CDR3 contains 15 residues. V dropped 5 bases and J dropped 5 bases, with 18 bases sitting between them. Germline-derived CDR1 and CDR2 are MGHRA and YSYEKL.

This clonotype has at least ten counts. This chain uses TRBV3-1 with TRBJ2-7; tentative D call: TRBD1 (5 bases). CDR3 length: 16 amino acids. Germline values: CDR1 LGHDT, CDR2 YNNKEL (reference sequence). V was clipped by 0 bases and J by 2 bases, with 14 bases between them. The CDR3 reads CASSQETLTVPYEQYF. The DNA for the CDR3 is TGTGCCAGCAGCCAAGAAACGCTGACAGTGCCCTACGAGCAGTACTTC.

Ten or more counts support this clonotype. The chain joins TRBV12-3 or TRBV12-4 to TRBJ2-3, with D perhaps TRBD2 (5 bases). V was shortened by 4 bases and J by 11 bases, with 13 bases between the two germline ends. CDR3 length: 12 residues. The CDR3 spells CASSSPRRVQYF. The CDR3 DNA reads TGTGCCAGCAGTTCCCCGAGGCGGGTGCAGTATTTT.

This clonotype has a count of ten or more. This chain links TRBV20-1 with TRBJ2-7; 7 positions agree with TRBD1. Germline CDR1 reads DFQATT; CDR2 reads SNEGSKA (reference sequence). The CDR3 loop spans 14 amino acids. J lost 3 bases, V lost 1 base, and 6 bases had no gene match. The CDR3 region is CSARAIQGNYEQYF. The CDR3 nucleotides read TGCAGTGCTAGAGCCATACAGGGGAACTACGAGCAGTACTTC.

This clonotype came up many times. A junction boundary mismatches the germline segment, possibly from a read error. CDR3 sequence (DNA): TGTGCCAGCAGCAGGGACGTAACCATCTTC. Translating it yields CASSRDVTIF. The chain uses TRBV11-2 and TRBJ1-2; TRBD1 is a possible D gene (5 bases). In germline, CDR1 is SGHAT, CDR2 FQNNGV. The CDR3 is 10 amino acids.

In this sample, this clonotype turned up a few times. This chain joins TRBV5-1 and TRBJ1-2; tentative D call: TRBD1 (5 bases). This CDR3 region has 20 residues. CDR1 SGHRS and CDR2 YFSETQ come from the germline V gene. Trimming took off 0 bases at V and 4 bases at J, with 28 bases between the two ends. In DNA form, the CDR3 reads TGCGCCAGCAGCTTGGCCGAGGCAGGGCCTCTACTATCCCCAATCTATGGCTACACCTTC. Its protein is CASSLAEAGPLLSPIYGYTF.

With regard to this clonotype: At one end, the junction sequence differs from germline, possibly due to a read error. The chain has TRBV3-1 and TRBJ2-3, with TRBD2 as a possible D gene (5 bases). The CDR3 is 12 residues long. Germline CDR1 reads LGHDT; CDR2 reads YNNKEL (reference sequence). This CDR3 is CAGSQGGDTQYF. The CDR3 nucleotides are TGTGCCGGCAGCCAAGGAGGAGATACGCAGTATTTT.